This TCR beta chain was identified in a study of shared clonotypes between healthy human individuals. With 6 bases removed from V and 8 bases from J, the gap between germline ends came to 10 bases. Germline V gives CDR1 DFQATT, CDR2 SNEGSKA (reference sequence). This CDR3 spans 10 amino acids. Assay: immunoSEQ multiplex PCR; the TCRdb copy retains only in-frame clones and omits some. This sample has over 850,000 clones, with more than 75% found just once. The J gene is TRBJ1-2, the V gene TRBV20-1; D not certain. This sequence was found in a man younger than 30 in good health. Some clones in this sample may be carry-over from other donors' samples. The source material was memory CD4+ T cells from PBMCs. Subset given: CD45RA-negative fraction. The CDR3 nucleotides are TGCAGTGCCTTAGGCCGCGGCTACACCTTC. Its protein product is CSALGRGYTF.